The rows below give T cell receptor beta chains drawn from one sample of a study of blood T cell repertoires in COVID-19. Here immunoSEQ multiplex PCR was the method, and the copy in TCRdb shows in-frame clones only, minus some. The sample carries hundreds of thousands of clones, 84% recorded once. Input material: PBMCs or T cells enriched from blood (not recorded which). The receptors here all came from a man aged 25 to 45 with acute COVID-19. Each CDR3 is given with its conserved first and last residue. D genes are given only for firm matches. Expanded clones get a size class; other rows say once, few or many, or leave the size out.

J gene	clone size	D gene	V gene	CDR3 protein	CDR3 DNA
TRBJ1-2	few	.	TRBV30	CAWNTDTYGYTF	TGTGCCTGGAACACCGATACCTATGGCTACACCTTC
TRBJ1-1	.	TRBD1	TRBV28	CASSSGGLKINTEAFF	TGTGCCAGCAGTTCAGGGGGCCTTAAGATAAACACTGAAGCTTTCTTT
TRBJ2-5	.	.	TRBV27	CASSLHRTRTPQETQYF	TGTGCCAGCAGTTTACACCGGACACGTACCCCCCAAGAGACCCAGTACTTC
TRBJ1-4	few	TRBD1	TRBV30	CAGQGGEKLFF	TGTGCCGGACAGGGAGGGGAAAAACTGTTTTTT
TRBJ2-2	few	.	TRBV19	CASSRQEDTGELFF	TGTGCCAGTAGCCGACAGGAAGACACCGGGGAGCTGTTTTTT
TRBJ2-5	.	.	TRBV7-7	CASSPQQLKSETQYF	TGTGCTAGCAGCCCTCAACAGTTGAAGTCAGAGACCCAGTACTTC
TRBJ1-3	once	.	TRBV25-1	CASTPGGRRNTIYF	TGTGCCAGCACCCCGGGGGGGCGAAGAAACACCATATATTTT
TRBJ2-1	.	TRBD2	TRBV6-4	CASSRAGAVNEQFF	TGTGCCAGCAGCCGAGCGGGAGCCGTCAATGAGCAGTTCTTC
TRBJ2-1	.	.	TRBV9	CASSQRLAHYNEQFF	TGTGCCAGCAGCCAGCGTTTGGCTCACTACAATGAGCAGTTCTTC
TRBJ1-3	.	.	TRBV5-6	CASSSRISGSGNTIYF	TGTGCCAGCAGCTCACGGATCTCGGGCTCTGGAAACACCATATATTTT
TRBJ1-5	.	TRBD1	TRBV18	CASSSGQGAIQPQHF	TGTGCCAGCTCATCGGGACAGGGAGCGATTCAGCCCCAGCATTTT
TRBJ1-5	.	.	TRBV7-9	CASSFETGRQPQHF	TGTGCCAGCAGCTTTGAAACAGGAAGACAGCCCCAGCATTTT
TRBJ2-1	.	.	TRBV29-1	CSVLHLPYNEQFF	TGCAGCGTTTTACATCTCCCCTACAATGAGCAGTTCTTC
TRBJ1-1	.	.	TRBV27	CASSEGLAGSEAFF	TGTGCCAGCAGTGAGGGATTGGCAGGCTCTGAAGCTTTCTTT